This T cell receptor (beta chain) was recorded in a study of OX40 agonist ivuxolimab in advanced cancers. Per the germline V gene, CDR1 is MGHRA and CDR2 is YSYEKL. J was trimmed by 6 bases and V by 0 bases; bases with no gene match: 7. The CDR3 spans 18 residues. Sequenced by immunoSEQ multiplex PCR; TCRdb stores in-frame clones only, minus some. The data contain tens of thousands of clones, roughly 84% of them singletons. This specimen was CD4+ or CD8+ T cells sorted from blood, taken in a trial of the OX40 agonist ivuxolimab. V and J are TRBV4-1 and TRBJ2-1; 14 bases align to TRBD2. This TCR was recovered from an adult with an advanced solid tumor such as melanoma, head and neck, liver or kidney cancer. CDR3 in DNA: TGCGCCAGCAGCCAAGACCGACTAGCGGGGGGGCCTCTCAATGAGCAGTTCTTC. Amino acid sequence: CASSQDRLAGGPLNEQFF.